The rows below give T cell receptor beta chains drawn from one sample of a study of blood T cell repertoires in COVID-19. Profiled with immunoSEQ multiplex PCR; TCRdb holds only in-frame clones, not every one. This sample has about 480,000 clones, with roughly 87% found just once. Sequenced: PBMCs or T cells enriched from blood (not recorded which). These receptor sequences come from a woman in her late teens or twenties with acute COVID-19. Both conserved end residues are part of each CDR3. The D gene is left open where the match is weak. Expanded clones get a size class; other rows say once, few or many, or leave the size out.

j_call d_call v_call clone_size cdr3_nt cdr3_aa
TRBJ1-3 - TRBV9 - TGTGCCAGCAGCCCCCCGAGCTCTGGAAACACCATATATTTT CASSPPSSGNTIYF
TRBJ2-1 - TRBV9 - TGTGCCAGCAGCCCATACAACAGAAGAGGGGGTGATTACAATGAGCAGTTCTTC CASSPYNRRGGDYNEQFF
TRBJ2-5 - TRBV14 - TGTGCCAGCAGCGAGAGCCCAGAGACCCAGTACTTC CASSESPETQYF
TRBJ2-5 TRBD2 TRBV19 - TGTGCCAGTACGGAGGGGCTAGCGGGGGGAATTCGACAAGAGACCCAGTACTTC CASTEGLAGGIRQETQYF
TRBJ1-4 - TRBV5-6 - TGTGCCAGCCACTCGGGTCGGCGTAATGAAAAACTGTTTTTT CASHSGRRNEKLFF
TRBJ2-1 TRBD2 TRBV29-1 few TGCAGCGTGCCGGGACTAGCCTCCTACAATGAGCAGTTCTTC CSVPGLASYNEQFF
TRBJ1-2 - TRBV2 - TGTGCCAGCAGTGAAGCGCTTCCGGGATACTATGGCTACACCTTC CASSEALPGYYGYTF
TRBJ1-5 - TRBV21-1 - TGTGCCAGCAGCACACGACTACCCCGGGACAGGGGGCGGAAAAATCAGCCCCAGCATTTT CASSTRLPRDRGRKNQPQHF
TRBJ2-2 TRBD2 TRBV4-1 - TGCGCCAGCAGCCAAGTTTTTCTAGCGGGTAGCACCGGGGAGCTGTTTTTT CASSQVFLAGSTGELFF
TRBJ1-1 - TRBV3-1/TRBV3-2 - TGTGCCAGCAGCCACACAACGGGGAGTGAAGCTTTCTTT CASSHTTGSEAFF
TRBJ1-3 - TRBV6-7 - TGTGCCAGCAGTATAGCTCACACCATATATTTT CASSIAHTIYF
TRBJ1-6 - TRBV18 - TGTGCCAGCTCACAGGGGGACGGATATTCACCCCTCCACTTT CASSQGDGYSPLHF
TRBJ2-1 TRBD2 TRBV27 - TGTGCCAGCAGTTTCCCCGGGACTAGCTACAATGAGCAGTTCTTC CASSFPGTSYNEQFF